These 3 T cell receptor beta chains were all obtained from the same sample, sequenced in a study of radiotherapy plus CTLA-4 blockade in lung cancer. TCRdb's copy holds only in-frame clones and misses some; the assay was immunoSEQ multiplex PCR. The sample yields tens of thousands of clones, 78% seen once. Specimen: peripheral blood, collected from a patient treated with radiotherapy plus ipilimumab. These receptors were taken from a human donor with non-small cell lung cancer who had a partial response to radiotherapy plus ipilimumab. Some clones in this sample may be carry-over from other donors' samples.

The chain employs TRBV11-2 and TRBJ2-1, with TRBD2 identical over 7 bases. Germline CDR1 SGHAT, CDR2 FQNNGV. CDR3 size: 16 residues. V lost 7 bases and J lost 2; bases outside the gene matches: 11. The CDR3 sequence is CASTSHAGGTYNEQFF. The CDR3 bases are TGTGCCAGCACCTCCCACGCCGGGGGGACCTACAATGAGCAGTTCTTC. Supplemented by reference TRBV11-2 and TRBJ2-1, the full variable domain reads EAGVAQSPRYKIIEKRQSVAFWCNPISGHATLYWYQQILGQGPKLLIQFQNNGVVDDSQLPKDRFSAERLKGVDSTLKIQPAKLEDSAVYLCASTSHAGGTYNEQFFGPGTRLTVL.

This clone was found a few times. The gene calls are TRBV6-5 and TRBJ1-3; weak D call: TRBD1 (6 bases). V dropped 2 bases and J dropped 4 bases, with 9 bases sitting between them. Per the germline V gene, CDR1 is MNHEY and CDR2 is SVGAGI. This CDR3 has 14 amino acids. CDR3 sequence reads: CASSYRTAGNTIYF. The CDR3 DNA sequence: TGTGCCAGCAGTTACCGGACAGCAGGAAACACCATATATTTT.

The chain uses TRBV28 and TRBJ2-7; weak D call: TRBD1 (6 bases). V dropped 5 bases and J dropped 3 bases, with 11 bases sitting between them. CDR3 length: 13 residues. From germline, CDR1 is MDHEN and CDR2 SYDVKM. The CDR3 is CASSLGTYYEQYF. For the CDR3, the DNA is TGTGCCAGCAGTCTCGGGACATACTACGAGCAGTACTTC.